This T cell receptor beta chain emerged from a study of T cell responses to AZD1222 COVID-19 vaccine. General study results and limits: The sample set comprised mostly white British donors with more females, and clonal diversity was possibly underestimated. When two AZD1222 doses had been given, Spike-specific TCR breadth and depth rose. Just a handful of people given AZD1222 tested seropositive at baseline.

About this clone itself: The antigen remains unidentified.

CDR3 length: 15 amino acids. V lost 5 bases to trimming and J lost 9 bases, with 17 bases between them. Germline CDR1 reads SGHTA; CDR2 reads FQGNSA. Generated by immunoSEQ multiplex PCR, the TCRdb table keeps only in-frame clones and is missing some. This table holds around 110,000 clones, 75% to 90% found once. This specimen was peripheral blood, taken on day 0 of AZD1222 vaccination. This rearrangement joins TRBV7-2 to TRBJ1-6; possible D gene TRBD1, 5 bases. The receptor was isolated from an adult in good health. The chain's CDR3 is CASSLQALLTSPLHF. The CDR3 nucleotides read TGTGCCAGCAGCCTACAGGCCCTTCTTACTTCACCCCTCCACTTT.